Described below is a single TCR beta chain sequence and its context. 13 Jbeta primers and 60 Vbeta primers were used for the PCR. Using immunoSEQ multiplex PCR, the repertoire was profiled, and TCRdb retains in-frame clones only, with some absent. The sample gives some 150,000 clones, approximately 71% of which show up once; more than 4.5% is in the top ten. This specimen comes from a study of cytomegalovirus exposure and HLA in healthy donors. The overall study: Some 85 million unique TCRs from HLA-typed donors were held in an early data release.

CDR1 is SGHDN and CDR2 is FVKESK in the germline V gene. CDR3 length: 19 amino acids. V was clipped by 1 base and J by 6 bases; unmatched bases: 19. Sample: PBMCs. The chain has TRBV14 and TRBJ2-3; TRBD2 matches at 7 bases. This sequence originates from a woman between 45 and 60 years old in good health and CMV-seronegative. Here the CDR3 reads CASSQVILASGGTLDTQYF. CDR3 sequence (DNA): TGTGCCAGCAGCCAAGTGATATTAGCCTCCGGGGGGACTCTCGATACGCAGTATTTT.